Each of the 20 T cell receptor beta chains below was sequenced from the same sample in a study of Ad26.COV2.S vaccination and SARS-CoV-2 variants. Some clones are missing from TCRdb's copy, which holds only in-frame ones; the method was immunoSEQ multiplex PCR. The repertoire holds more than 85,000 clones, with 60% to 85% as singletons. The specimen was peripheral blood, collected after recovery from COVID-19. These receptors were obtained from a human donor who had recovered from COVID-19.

The CDR3 DNA reads TGCAGGATACAGACAGAGACAAAGAAAGCTTTCTTT. Protein sequence: CRIQTETKKAFF. This chain links TRBV29-1 with TRBJ1-1; tentative D call: TRBD1 (5 bases). Germline values: CDR1 SQVTM, CDR2 ANQGSEA. There are 12 residues in the CDR3. The full variable domain, in which reference TRBV29-1 and TRBJ1-1 provide the parts outside the CDR3, is SAVISQKPSRDICQRGTSLTIQCQVDSQVTMMFWYRQQPGQSLTLIATANQGSEATYESGFVIDKFPISRPNLTFSTLTVSNMSPEDSSIYLCRIQTETKKAFFGQGTRLTVV.

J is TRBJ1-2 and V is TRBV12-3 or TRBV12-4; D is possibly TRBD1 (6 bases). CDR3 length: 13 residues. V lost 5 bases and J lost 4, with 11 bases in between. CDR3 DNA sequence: TGTGCCAGCAGTCACACAGGGATCTATGGCTACACCTTC. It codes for CASSHTGIYGYTF.

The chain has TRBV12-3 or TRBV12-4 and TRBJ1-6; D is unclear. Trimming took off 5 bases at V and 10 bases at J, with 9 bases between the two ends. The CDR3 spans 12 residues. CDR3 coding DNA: TGTGCCAGCAGTACCTCGGGCTCACCCCTCCACTTT. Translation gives CASSTSGSPLHF.

CDR3 residues: CASSIGTGGNEQFF. CDR3 coding DNA: TGCGCCAGCAGCATAGGGACAGGGGGAAATGAGCAGTTCTTC. This chain connects TRBV5-1 to TRBJ2-1, with 11 bases fitting TRBD1. Germline trimming cut 4 bases from V and 7 bases from J; bases unmatched to any gene: 4. CDR3 size: 14 residues. The germline V gene encodes CDR1 SGHRS and CDR2 YFSETQ.

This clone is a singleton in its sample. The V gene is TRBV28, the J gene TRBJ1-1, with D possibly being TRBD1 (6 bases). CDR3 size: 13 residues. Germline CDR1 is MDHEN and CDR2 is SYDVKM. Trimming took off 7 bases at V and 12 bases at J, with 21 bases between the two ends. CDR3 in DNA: TGTGCCAGCATTAATACAGGGTTCCCCGTTCCTTTCTTT. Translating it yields CASINTGFPVPFF.

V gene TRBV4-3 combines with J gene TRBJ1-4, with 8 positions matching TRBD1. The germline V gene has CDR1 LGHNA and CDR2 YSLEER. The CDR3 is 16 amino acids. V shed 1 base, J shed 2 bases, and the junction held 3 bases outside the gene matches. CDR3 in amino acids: CASSQVTGGTNEKLFF. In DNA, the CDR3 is TGCGCCAGCAGCCAAGTTACAGGGGGGACTAATGAAAAACTGTTTTTT.

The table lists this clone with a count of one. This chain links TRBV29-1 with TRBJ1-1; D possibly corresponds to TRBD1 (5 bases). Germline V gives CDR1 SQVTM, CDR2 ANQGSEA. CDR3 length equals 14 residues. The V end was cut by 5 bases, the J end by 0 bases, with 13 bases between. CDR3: CSVIGAGMNTEAFF. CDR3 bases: TGCAGCGTTATCGGGGCAGGGATGAACACTGAAGCTTTCTTT.

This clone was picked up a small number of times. Written as DNA, the CDR3 is TGTGCCAGCAGGGATGAGCAGGGTGAAAAACTGTTTTTT. Protein sequence: CASRDEQGEKLFF. The chain joins TRBV7-9 to TRBJ1-4; D is perhaps TRBD1 (5 bases). From germline, CDR1 is SEHNR and CDR2 FQNEAQ (reference sequence). This CDR3 is built from 13 residues. V was trimmed by 6 bases and J by 7 bases, leaving 12 bases between them.

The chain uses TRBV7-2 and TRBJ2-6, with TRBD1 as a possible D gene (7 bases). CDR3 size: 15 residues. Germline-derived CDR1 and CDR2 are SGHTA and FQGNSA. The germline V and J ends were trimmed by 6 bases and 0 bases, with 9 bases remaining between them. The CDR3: CASRQGGSGANVLTF. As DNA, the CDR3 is TGTGCCAGCAGGCAGGGGGGCTCTGGGGCCAACGTCCTGACTTTC.

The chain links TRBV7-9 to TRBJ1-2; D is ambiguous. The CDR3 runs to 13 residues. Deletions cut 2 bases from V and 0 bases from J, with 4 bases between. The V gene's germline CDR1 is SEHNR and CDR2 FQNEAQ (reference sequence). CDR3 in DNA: TGTGCCAGCAGCTTAAGCGCTAACTATGGCTACACCTTC. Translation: CASSLSANYGYTF.

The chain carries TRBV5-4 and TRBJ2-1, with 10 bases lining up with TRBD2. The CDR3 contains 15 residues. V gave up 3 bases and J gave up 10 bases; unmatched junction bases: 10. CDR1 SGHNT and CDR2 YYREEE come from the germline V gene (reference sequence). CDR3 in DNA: TGTGCCAGCAGCTCCAGCGGGGGGGCTGTAGTCGAGCAGTTCTTC. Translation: CASSSSGGAVVEQFF.

CDR3: CASGVTGVNEKLFF. The CDR3 bases are TGTGCCAGCGGGGTGACAGGGGTTAATGAAAAACTGTTTTTT. The chain links TRBV6-6 to TRBJ1-4; 8 nucleotides line up with TRBD1. J lost 4 bases, V lost 8 bases, and 6 bases had no gene match. Germline V gene data show CDR1 as MNHNY and CDR2 as SVGAGI (reference sequence). This CDR3 comprises 14 residues.

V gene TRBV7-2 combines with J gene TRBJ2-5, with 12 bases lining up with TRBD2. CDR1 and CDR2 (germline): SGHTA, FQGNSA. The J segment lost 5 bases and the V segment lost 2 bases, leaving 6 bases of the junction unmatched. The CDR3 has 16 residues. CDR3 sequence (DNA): TGTGCCAGCAGCTTACTAGCGGGGGGGCTGGGGGAGACCCAGTACTTC. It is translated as CASSLLAGGLGETQYF.

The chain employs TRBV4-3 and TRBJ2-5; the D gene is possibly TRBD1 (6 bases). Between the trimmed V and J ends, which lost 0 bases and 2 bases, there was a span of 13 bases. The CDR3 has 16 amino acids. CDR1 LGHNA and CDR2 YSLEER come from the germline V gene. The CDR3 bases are TGCGCCAGCAGCCAAGAGGGACACCCTACTCAAGAGACCCAGTACTTC. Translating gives CASSQEGHPTQETQYF.

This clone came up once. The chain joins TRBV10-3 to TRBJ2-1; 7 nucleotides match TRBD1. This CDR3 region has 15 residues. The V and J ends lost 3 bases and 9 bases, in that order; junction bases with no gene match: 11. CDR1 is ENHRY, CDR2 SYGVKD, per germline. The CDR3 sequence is CAISDRQGEFGEQFF. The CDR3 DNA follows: TGTGCCATCAGTGATCGCCAGGGGGAATTCGGTGAGCAGTTCTTC.

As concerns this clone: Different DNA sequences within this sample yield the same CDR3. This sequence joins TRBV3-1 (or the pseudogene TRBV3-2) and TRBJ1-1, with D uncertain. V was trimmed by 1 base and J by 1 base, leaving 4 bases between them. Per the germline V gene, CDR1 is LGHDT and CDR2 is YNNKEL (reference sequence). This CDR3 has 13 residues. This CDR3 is CASSQVGNTEAFF. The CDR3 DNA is TGTGCCAGCAGCCAAGTGGGGAACACTGAAGCTTTCTTT.

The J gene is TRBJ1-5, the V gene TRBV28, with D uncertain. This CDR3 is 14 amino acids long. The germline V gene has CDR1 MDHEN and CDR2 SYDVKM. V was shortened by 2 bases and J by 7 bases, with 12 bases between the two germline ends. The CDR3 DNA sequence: TGTGCCAGCAGTTTAATTAATCTCGGGCAGCCCCAGCATTTT. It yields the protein CASSLINLGQPQHF.

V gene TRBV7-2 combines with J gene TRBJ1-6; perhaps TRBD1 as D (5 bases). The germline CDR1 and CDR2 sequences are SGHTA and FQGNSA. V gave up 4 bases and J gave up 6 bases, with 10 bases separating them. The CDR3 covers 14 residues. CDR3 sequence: CASSSQGGNSPLHF. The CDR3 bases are TGTGCCAGCAGCTCCCAGGGCGGTAATTCACCCCTCCACTTT.

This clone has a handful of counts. The CDR3 loop is CASSTWGSPLHF. CDR3 DNA sequence: TGTGCCAGCAGTACCTGGGGTTCACCCCTCCACTTT. The chain is built from TRBV27 and TRBJ1-6; D not resolved. The germline V and J ends were trimmed by 5 bases and 9 bases, with 8 bases remaining between them. The CDR3 has 12 residues. Germline CDR1 reads MNHEY; CDR2 reads SMNVEV (reference sequence).

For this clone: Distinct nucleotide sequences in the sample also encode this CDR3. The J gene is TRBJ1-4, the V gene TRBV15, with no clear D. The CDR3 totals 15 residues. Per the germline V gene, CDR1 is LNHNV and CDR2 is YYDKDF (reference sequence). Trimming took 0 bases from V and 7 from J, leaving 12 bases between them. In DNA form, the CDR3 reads TGTGCCACCAGCAGAGACGGCGGACCGGGTGAAAAACTGTTTTTT. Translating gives CATSRDGGPGEKLFF.